The clone carrying this TCR beta chain was recorded many times. Its antigen remains unknown. Using unique molecular identifiers, the investigators prepared the TCRbeta library. In TCRdb, the PCR reads were re-called with MiXCR into one record per CDR3 protein. The sample carries hundreds of thousands of distinct CDR3 sequences, approximately 8.9% recorded once. The entry originates in a study of T-cell reconstitution after alpha-beta-depleted transplantation in children. Overall study results and limits: Reports say that about two months after transplant, the alpha-beta T cells came out of several hundred graft clones that had expanded. Newly produced T cells mostly accounted for T-cell counts and diversity one year post-transplant. After transplant, high TCRbeta diversity at day 60 in some patients arose from surviving recipient T cells and thymic progenitors.

Trimming removed 5 bases from V and 3 bases from J; junction bases left unmatched: 10. The CDR3 extends over 17 amino acids. Per germline, CDR1 SGHVS and CDR2 FQNEAQ. The TCR was taken from a male patient younger than 18 who had a stem cell transplant for acute lymphoblastic leukemia, so the T cells may come from the graft donor. The sample here was PBMCs, mostly from graft donor cells, taken 180 days after TCRalphabeta/CD19-depleted stem cell transplant. V usage is TRBV7-8 and J usage is TRBJ1-5; 10 nucleotides agree with TRBD1. CDR3 protein: CASSLDRGRPINQPQHF. CDR3 DNA sequence: TGTGCCAGCAGCCTCGACAGGGGGCGTCCCATCAATCAGCCCCAGCATTTT. Together with reference TRBV7-8 and TRBJ1-5, the CDR3 gives the full variable domain: GAGVSQSPRYKVAKRGQDVALRCDPISGHVSLFWYQQALGQGPEFLTYFQNEAQLDKSGLPSDRFFAERPEGSVSTLKIQRTQQEDSAVYLCASSLDRGRPINQPQHFGDGTRLSIL.